The source of this T cell receptor beta chain is a study of radiation and T cells in renal cell carcinoma. The time point: blood 4 weeks post-SBRT, at nephrectomy. Treatment meaning: 15 Gy SBRT to primary tumor, nephrectomy 4 weeks later. The tumor was a clear cell renal cell carcinoma. Trimming removed 4 bases at V and 5 bases at J, with 15 bases between. The CDR3 extends over 16 amino acids. Germline values: CDR1 MNHEY, CDR2 SVGAGI. The repertoire was sequenced with immunoSEQ multiplex PCR; TCRdb's copy has only in-frame clones and lacks some. This table has 80,000 or so clones, 89% appearing once. The sequencing used blood, collected from a patient whose treatment included radiotherapy and nephrectomy. The source of this sequence is a woman in her 70s with renal cell carcinoma. V and J are TRBV6-5 and TRBJ1-6; D ambiguous. CDR3 loop: CASSSQTVRDNSPLHF. DNA for the CDR3: TGTGCCAGCAGTTCCCAGACGGTTCGGGATAATTCACCCCTCCACTTT.